This T cell receptor beta chain was identified during a study of CD8 T cells in ankylosing spondylitis. The V gene's germline CDR1 is ENHRY and CDR2 SYGVKD. Deletions cut 0 bases from V and 6 bases from J, with 14 bases between. CDR3 size: 15 residues. This clonotype was detected many times. TCRdb used MiXCR to reprocess the 5' RACE reads, holding one entry per CDR3 protein. The table lists around 250,000 distinct CDR3 sequences, about 11% of them singletons. Sequencing was performed on blood, either unsorted or a sorted T cell fraction (not recorded which). V usage is TRBV10-3 and J usage is TRBJ1-1; D is uncertain. The clonotype comes from a male donor with ankylosing spondylitis or in good health (not recorded which). CDR3 region: CAISESRRDPAEAFF. CDR3 nucleotides: TGTGCCATCAGTGAGTCGAGACGCGACCCGGCTGAAGCTTTCTTT.